The T cell receptor beta chain under discussion was sequenced for a study of cytomegalovirus exposure and HLA in healthy donors. Per the germline V gene, CDR1 is SGDLS and CDR2 is YYNGEE. The CDR3 runs to 15 residues. Unmatched junction bases numbered 11, after V lost 4 bases and J lost 8 bases. This PCR relied on a set of 60 Vbeta primers and 13 Jbeta primers. The protocol was immunoSEQ multiplex PCR, while the TCRdb copy is restricted to in-frame clones and leaves out a portion. Of some 170,000 clones in the sample, roughly 76% are singletons; the top ten hold approximately 5%. This clone appeared a single time. The donors comprised healthy bone marrow donors.

The material sequenced was PBMCs. The chain uses TRBV9 and TRBJ2-4, with TRBD1 matching over 8 bases. The sequence came from a woman between 18 and 30 years old in good health and CMV-seropositive. CDR3 amino acids: CASSRDRIHRDIQYF. Here the CDR3 DNA reads TGTGCCAGCAGCCGGGACAGGATACACCGGGACATTCAGTACTTC. The full variable domain, rest sourced from reference TRBV9 and TRBJ2-4, is DSGVTQTPKHLITATGQRVTLRCSPRSGDLSVYWYQQSLDQGLQFLIQYYNGEERAKGNILERFSAQQFPDLHSELNLSSLELGDSALYFCASSRDRIHRDIQYFGAGTRLSVL.